In its sample, the clone carrying this T cell receptor beta chain was seen a few times. Original handling: Amplification from reference gene primers served as the basis for estimated nucleated cell counts. TCRdb's copy holds only in-frame clones and misses some; the assay was immunoSEQ multiplex PCR. V, J and clone size reflect that table, while D and trimming were determined from the DNA. There are around 250,000 clones in the sample; approximately 89% occur only once, and roughly 10% lies in the top ten. These data originate in a study of blood T cell repertoires in COVID-19. Study details: Acute and convalescent COVID-19 samples came from the United States, Italy and Spain.

The germline V gene encodes CDR1 MNHEY and CDR2 SVGEGT. This CDR3 spans 16 amino acids. The V gene lost 5 bases and the J gene lost 6 bases, with 21 bases spanning the gap. The sequence derives from a woman aged 70-85 years with COVID-19, enrolled during active disease. Sequenced material: peripheral blood. The genes are TRBV6-2 or TRBV6-3 and TRBJ2-3, with D maybe TRBD1 (6 bases). The CDR3 DNA sequence: TGTGCCAGCAGTCCAATCAGGACAGATCCTTCCGATACGCAGTATTTT. Translated, it gives CASSPIRTDPSDTQYF.